Listed below are T cell receptor beta chains from one sample, sequenced in a study of regulatory T cells in long-lasting Graves disease. TCRdb re-derived calls from the multiplex PCR reads in MiXCR, one entry per CDR3 protein. The sample contains more than 350,000 distinct CDR3 sequences, approximately 22% of which appear only once. The sequenced sample was peripheral blood mononuclear cells (PBMCs), obtained when the disease was refractory, from a patient treated with antithyroid drugs. These receptors were taken from a female donor with Graves disease. The CDR3 runs from the conserved cysteine through the conserved F or W. D genes are given only for firm matches. Where a row states a size, it is once, few, many or the class of an expanded clone; other rows omit it.

D gene	CDR3 length	clone size	J gene	V gene	CDR3 DNA	CDR3 protein
NA	15	NA	TRBJ2-7	TRBV20-1	TGCAGTCATAGATCGTCGGGGCACCCACCTGGCGAGCAGTACTTC	CSHRSSGHPPGEQYF
NA	12	many	TRBJ2-7	TRBV28	TGTGCCACCCAACCTGAGGAGGACGAGCAGTACTTC	CATQPEEDEQYF
TRBD1	13	NA	TRBJ1-2	TRBV29-1	TGCAGCGCCCGTACAGGGGCAAACTATGGCTACACCTTC	CSARTGANYGYTF
NA	16	few	TRBJ1-1	TRBV18	TGTGCCAGCTCCCCTCGGGGACGGGCGACGAACACTGAAGCTTTCTTT	CASSPRGRATNTEAFF
NA	13	NA	TRBJ1-1	TRBV19	TGTGCCAGTAGTATGTCTACTGACACTGAAGCTTTCTTT	CASSMSTDTEAFF
TRBD1	13	NA	TRBJ1-2	TRBV19	TGTGCCAGTAGTATAAGGACAGGGGATGGCTACACCTTC	CASSIRTGDGYTF
NA	12	NA	TRBJ1-2	TRBV7-9	TGTGCCAGCAGCCCTGAAACTTACGGCTACACCTTC	CASSPETYGYTF
NA	13	many	TRBJ1-1	TRBV7-6	TGTGCCAGCAGCTCCGCCATGAACACTGAAGCTTTCTTT	CASSSAMNTEAFF
NA	14	many	TRBJ2-5	TRBV2	TGTGCCAGCAACGTAGCGGAAGCAGGAGAGACCCAGTACTTC	CASNVAEAGETQYF
TRBD1	17	NA	TRBJ2-3	TRBV7-3	TGTGCCAGCAGCCTCGAAAACAGGGGGCCGACCACAGATACGCAGTATTTT	CASSLENRGPTTDTQYF
NA	14	NA	TRBJ2-7	TRBV20-1	TGCAGTGCTAGAGATCCACAGGCTACCTACGAGCAGTACTTC	CSARDPQATYEQYF
TRBD1	14	NA	TRBJ2-5	TRBV14	TGTGCCAGCAGCCCCCGGGACAGGGGAAAGACCCAGTACTTC	CASSPRDRGKTQYF
NA	14	many	TRBJ2-7	TRBV10-2	TGCGCCAGCAGTCAAAGGGGCCGAAACTACGAGCAGTACTTC	CASSQRGRNYEQYF
NA	15	NA	TRBJ2-7	TRBV3-1	TGTGCCAGCAGCCATGATGAACTTTCATGGTACGAGCAGTACTTC	CASSHDELSWYEQYF
NA	11	few	TRBJ2-5	TRBV29-1	TGCAGCGTTGGGAGTTTAGAGACCCAGTACTTC	CSVGSLETQYF
NA	16	few	TRBJ2-1	TRBV6-1	TGTGCCAGCAGTGAAAACGGGGGAGCCACCTACAATGAGCAGTTCTTC	CASSENGGATYNEQFF
NA	13	NA	TRBJ1-3	TRBV18	TGTGCCAGCTCACCACCGAGCGGAAACACCATATATTTT	CASSPPSGNTIYF
NA	13	NA	TRBJ2-5	TRBV7-6	TGTGCCAGCAGCTTATGGCACCAAGAGACCCAGTACTTC	CASSLWHQETQYF
NA	12	few	TRBJ1-2	TRBV19	TGTGCCAGTACCACCCCAGGTGGGTCTGGGGCCTTC	CASTTPGGSGAF
TRBD2	13	few	TRBJ2-1	TRBV7-3	TGTGCCAGCAGCTCTAGCGGGAGGGACGAGCAGTTCTTC	CASSSSGRDEQFF
NA	14	few	TRBJ1-3	TRBV30	TGTGCCTGGAGACCGACAGTTACTGGAAACACCATATATTTT	CAWRPTVTGNTIYF
NA	14	many	TRBJ1-5	TRBV28	TGTGCCAGCAACCCCTGGGCAGGGAATCAGCCCCAGCATTTT	CASNPWAGNQPQHF
TRBD1	14	many	TRBJ1-1	TRBV9	TGTGCCAGCAGCCCAGGACAGGGAGGTACTGAAGCTTTCTTT	CASSPGQGGTEAFF
NA	17	few	TRBJ1-2	TRBV3-1	TGTGCCAGCAGCCAAGGATTCATTACCTCTTTAAACTATGGCTACACCTTC	CASSQGFITSLNYGYTF
NA	14	many	TRBJ2-7	TRBV28	TGTGCCAGCAATCAACAGGGTAAGGACTACGAGCAGTACTTC	CASNQQGKDYEQYF
NA	13	many	TRBJ2-2	TRBV29-1	TGCAGCGTTGGGGCCGCTGTTGGCGGGGAGCTGTTTTTT	CSVGAAVGGELFF
TRBD1	12	few	TRBJ2-7	TRBV29-1	TGCAGCGTGGGGACAGGGGGCCAAGGGCAGTACTTC	CSVGTGGQGQYF
NA	23	few	TRBJ2-6	TRBV28	TGTGCCAGCAGTTTCCTCCCATGGACAGCAGAGCACATCATCGATAGAGGGGCCAACGTCCTGACTTTC	CASSFLPWTAEHIIDRGANVLTF
NA	13	once	TRBJ2-7	TRBV19	TGTGCCAGTAGCCACGGTCGGGCCTACGAGCAGTACTTC	CASSHGRAYEQYF
NA	14	many	TRBJ2-2	TRBV6-1	TGTGCCAGCAGGCGGACCGCCCGTCCCGGGGAGCTGTTTTTT	CASRRTARPGELFF
NA	13	many	TRBJ1-1	TRBV29-1	TGCAGCGTTGATCAGGGGAAGAGGGCTGAAGCTTTCTTT	CSVDQGKRAEAFF
NA	16	many	TRBJ2-2	TRBV6-5	TGTGCCAGCAGTTATCAACCTTACGCGAACACCGGGGAGCTGTTTTTT	CASSYQPYANTGELFF
TRBD1	16	NA	TRBJ1-4	TRBV9	TGTGCCAGCAGCGAGGCAGGGGGCGTCACTAATGAAAAACTGTTTTTT	CASSEAGGVTNEKLFF
NA	14	NA	TRBJ2-1	TRBV27	TGTGCCAGCAGTTTATGGGCTAGATCAGATGAGCAGTTCTTC	CASSLWARSDEQFF
TRBD2	15	NA	TRBJ2-2	TRBV20-1	TGCAGTGCTGCCCTAGCGGGAGTTAACACCGGGGAGCTGTTTTTT	CSAALAGVNTGELFF
TRBD1	15	NA	TRBJ1-1	TRBV5-8	TGTGCCAGCAGCTTGGAGGGACAGGGCGCCACTGAAGCTTTCTTT	CASSLEGQGATEAFF
NA	17	NA	TRBJ1-1	TRBV4-1	TGCGCCAGCAGCCAAGATCCCCCTACATCTGGGGGCACTGAAGCTTTCTTT	CASSQDPPTSGGTEAFF
NA	13	few	TRBJ2-7	TRBV14	TGTGCCAGCAGCCAAAGTATGTGGTACGAGCAGTACTTC	CASSQSMWYEQYF
NA	13	NA	TRBJ1-4	TRBV28	TGTGCCAGCAGTGCAGACAGTAATGAAAAACTGTTTTTT	CASSADSNEKLFF
NA	17	few	TRBJ1-2	TRBV7-6	TGTGCCAGCAGCCCCGGGACCTCCCTGGGGCGGTCCTCTGGCTACACCTTC	CASSPGTSLGRSSGYTF
NA	14	NA	TRBJ2-7	TRBV29-1	TGCAGCGTTACCTCCGGGACCCCTGGCTCCGAGCAGTACTTC	CSVTSGTPGSEQYF
NA	12	many	TRBJ2-5	TRBV11-2	TGTGCCAGCAGCTTAATCGGGGAGACCCAGTACTTC	CASSLIGETQYF
TRBD2	19	many	TRBJ2-7	TRBV12-3/TRBV12-4	TGTGCCAGCAGTTTATTCCCCCTGACTCTAGCGGCAAGCTCCTACGAGCAGTACTTC	CASSLFPLTLAASSYEQYF
NA	13	few	TRBJ1-5	TRBV5-6	TGTGCCAGCAGCTTGGCCGTTGCTCAGCCCCAGCATTTT	CASSLAVAQPQHF
NA	15	NA	TRBJ2-2	TRBV15	TGTGCCACCAGCAGAGATAGGGAGATCGGCGGGGAGCTGTTTTTT	CATSRDREIGGELFF
NA	13	many	TRBJ1-2	TRBV28	TGTGCCAGCAGCCGGGACTTTAACTATGGCTACACCTTC	CASSRDFNYGYTF
NA	15	NA	TRBJ2-2	TRBV12-3/TRBV12-4	TGTGCCAGCAGTTTTCGTAGCGTGAACACCGGGGAGCTGTTTTTT	CASSFRSVNTGELFF
NA	12	few	TRBJ1-1	TRBV20-1	TGCAGTGCTAGTGAGGACAGCACTGAAGCTTTCTTT	CSASEDSTEAFF
TRBD2	14	many	TRBJ2-7	TRBV3-1	TGTGCCAGCAGCCAACTAGCGGGAGGGTACGAGCAGTACTTC	CASSQLAGGYEQYF
NA	14	NA	TRBJ1-5	TRBV28	TGTGCCAGCAGTTACGACAGTTTCAATCAGCCCCAGCATTTT	CASSYDSFNQPQHF
TRBD2	17	NA	TRBJ2-5	TRBV18	TGTGCCAGCTCACCCGGGGTGACTAGCGGGGACCAAGAGACCCAGTACTTC	CASSPGVTSGDQETQYF